These 3 T cell receptor beta chains originate from one sample sequenced in a study of T cells in women clearing cervical HPV infection. The assay was immunoSEQ multiplex PCR, and TCRdb's table has in-frame clones only and misses some. Its listing shows about 36,000 clones. Sequencing was carried out using blood buffy coat. All receptors derive from a woman aged 18 to 69 with a cervical HPV16 infection that either progressed to CIN3+ or cleared (not recorded which).

Concerning this clone itself: Read sequence stops 3 residues before the CDR3 end, and the germline J gene provides the missing end. The chain joins TRBV5-4 to TRBJ1-2; TRBD1 matches 8 bases. This CDR3 spans 13 amino acids. Losses at the gene ends were 4 bases for V and 6 bases for J; bases not matched to a gene: 5. Germline V gene data show CDR1 as SGHNT and CDR2 as YYREEE (reference sequence). CDR3 sequence: CASSPDRADGYTF. The CDR3 DNA, read in part, is TGTGCCAGCAGCCCGGACAGGGCTGATGGC.

As regards this clone: Read data end 3 residues before the CDR3 end; the end is taken from the germline J gene. This chain uses TRBV12-3 or TRBV12-4 with TRBJ2-2, with 7 bases fitting TRBD1. CDR3 length: 14 amino acids. With V trimmed by 4 bases and J by 3 bases, 2 bases remained unmatched. The part of the CDR3 DNA that was read is TGTGCCAGCAGTTCACAGGGGTACACCGGGGAG. Translated, it gives CASSSQGYTGE. Given in full, the CDR3 is CASSSQGYTGELFF.

Comment on this clone: Coverage ceases 3 residues before the CDR3 finishes, and the germline J gene fills in the end. The genes are TRBV2 and TRBJ1-3; D is perhaps TRBD1 (5 bases). Germline CDR1 is SNHLY and CDR2 is FYNNEI. The CDR3 consists of 13 residues. Trimming left V 6 bases short and J 8 bases short, with 14 bases between. The CDR3 DNA, read in part, is TGTGCCAGCAGAGCAAGGGGCTCAGACACC. As protein: CASRARGSDT. The whole CDR3 protein reads CASRARGSDTIYF. The full variable domain, rest sourced from reference TRBV2 and TRBJ1-3, is EPEVTQTPSHQVTQMGQEVILRCVPISNHLYFYWYRQILGQKVEFLVSFYNNEISEKSEIFDDQFSVERPDGSNFTLKIRSTKLEDSAMYFCASRARGSDTIYFGEGSWLTVV.